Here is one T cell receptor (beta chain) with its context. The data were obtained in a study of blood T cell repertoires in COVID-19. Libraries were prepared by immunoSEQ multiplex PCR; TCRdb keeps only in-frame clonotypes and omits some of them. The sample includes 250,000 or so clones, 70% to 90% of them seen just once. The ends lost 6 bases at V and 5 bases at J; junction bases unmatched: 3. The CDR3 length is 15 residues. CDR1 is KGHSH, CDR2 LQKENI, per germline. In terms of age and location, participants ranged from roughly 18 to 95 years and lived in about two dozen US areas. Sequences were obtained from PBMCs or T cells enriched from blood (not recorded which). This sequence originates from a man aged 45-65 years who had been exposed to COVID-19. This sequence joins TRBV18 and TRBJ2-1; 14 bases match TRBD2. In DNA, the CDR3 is TGTGCCAGCTCCGGGGGACTAGCGGGGGACAATGAGCAGTTCTTC. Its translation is CASSGGLAGDNEQFF.